The 8 T cell receptor beta chains given below trace back to one sample, sequenced in a study of T cells in Graves' hyperthyroidism and ophthalmopathy. It was RNA transcripts that yielded the amplified TCR beta CDR3 regions. HTBI primers were the set used in a first-round RT-PCR of the TCR CDR3. TCRdb re-analysed the multiplex PCR reads in MiXCR, keeping a single row per CDR3 protein. Of nearly 750,000 distinct CDR3 sequences in the sample, roughly 32% were seen once. Material: blood. Receptors were obtained from a woman in her thirties or forties with Graves' hyperthyroidism.

This clonotype was counted at least ten times. CDR3 sequence: CASSPWTSASTYEQYF. DNA for the CDR3: TGTGCCAGCAGCCCATGGACTTCTGCCTCCACTTACGAGCAGTACTTC. This chain uses TRBV9 with TRBJ2-7, with a tentative D call TRBD2 (5 bases). Germline CDR1 SGDLS, CDR2 YYNGEE. V gave up 4 bases and J gave up 4 bases, with 21 bases separating them. This CDR3 comprises 16 residues.

This clonotype was detected many times. J is TRBJ1-2 and V is TRBV29-1, with a weak D call TRBD1 (5 bases). Per the germline V gene, CDR1 is SQVTM and CDR2 is ANQGSEA. The ends were cut back, 4 bases at V and 8 bases at J, with 20 bases in the middle. This CDR3 has 14 amino acids. The chain's CDR3 is CSVGTDSLPGGYTF. The CDR3 region has the DNA TGCAGCGTTGGGACCGACAGCCTCCCCGGGGGCTACACCTTC. The variable domain in full, with the rest retrieved from reference TRBV29-1 and TRBJ1-2, is SAVISQKPSRDICQRGTSLTIQCQVDSQVTMMFWYRQQPGQSLTLIATANQGSEATYESGFVIDKFPISRPNLTFSTLTVSNMSPEDSSIYLCSVGTDSLPGGYTFGSGTRLTVV.

There are many counts of this clonotype. J is TRBJ2-5 and V is TRBV29-1, with TRBD1 matching 9 bases. This CDR3 has 13 amino acids. Germline CDR1 reads SQVTM; CDR2 reads ANQGSEA. With V trimmed by 4 bases and J by 4 bases, 4 bases remained unmatched. In DNA, the CDR3 is TGCAGCGTTGTACAGGGGGCACGAGAGACCCAGTACTTC. Translated, it gives CSVVQGARETQYF.

V usage is TRBV5-4 and J usage is TRBJ2-7, with TRBD2 as a possible D gene (7 bases). Germline V gene data show CDR1 as SGHNT and CDR2 as YYREEE (reference sequence). The CDR3 length is 15 residues. Trimming stripped 5 bases from V and 5 bases from J, with 20 bases between. The CDR3 is CASRYAGRGAHEQYF. CDR3 in DNA: TGTGCCAGCAGGTATGCCGGTCGGGGGGCCCACGAGCAGTACTTC.

This clonotype has ten or more counts. The CDR3 sequence is CASSPRGSGNQPQHF. The CDR3 region has the DNA TGTGCCAGCAGCCCCAGGGGTAGTGGCAATCAGCCCCAGCATTTT. The V call is TRBV14, the J call TRBJ1-5, with TRBD1 as a possible D gene (6 bases). V was cut by 4 bases and J by 2 bases, with 12 bases left in between. CDR1 is SGHDN and CDR2 is FVKESK in the germline V gene. This CDR3 contains 15 residues.

This clonotype came up many times. This chain connects TRBV7-2 to TRBJ1-3; no clear D. The CDR3 runs to 16 residues. Germline V gene lookup returns CDR1 SGHTA and CDR2 FQGNSA. The ends were cut back, 0 bases at V and 0 bases at J, with 9 bases in the middle. The CDR3 loop is CASSLAWAASGNTIYF. The CDR3 DNA reads TGTGCCAGCAGCTTAGCTTGGGCAGCCTCTGGAAACACCATATATTTT.

Many counts were recorded for this clonotype. The rearrangement links TRBV12-3 or TRBV12-4 to TRBJ2-5, with 11 bases lining up with TRBD2. There are 16 residues in the CDR3. After removal of 4 bases from V and 2 bases from J, the junction contained 6 bases not matched to a gene. DNA of the CDR3: TGTGCCAGCAGTTCCCGACTAGCGGGACCTCAAGAGACCCAGTACTTC. Its protein is CASSSRLAGPQETQYF.

The rearrangement links TRBV10-3 to TRBJ2-2; D ambiguous. CDR1 ENHRY and CDR2 SYGVKD come from the germline V gene. The CDR3 is 15 amino acids. V shed 3 bases and J shed 3 bases, with 11 bases lying between them. CDR3 sequence reads: CAISDKTPDTGELFF. DNA of the CDR3: TGTGCCATCAGTGACAAAACCCCCGACACCGGGGAGCTGTTTTTT.